A single sample gave rise to the 21 T cell receptor beta chains below, sequenced in a study of T-cell memory formation after mild COVID-19. TCRdb re-called the 5' RACE reads through MiXCR, storing one row per CDR3 protein. Among about 410,000 distinct CDR3 sequences listed, approximately 18% were seen once. The sequenced sample was PBMCs or a T cell subset sorted from them (not recorded which). All receptors come from a young man who had mild COVID-19 (a few samples of this study predate the infection). Cell type and time point are not known.

The table lists this clonotype with a few counts. The rearrangement links TRBV5-1 to TRBJ2-3, with TRBD2 identical over 10 bases. V shed 4 bases, J shed 3 bases, and the junction held 8 bases outside the gene matches. CDR3 length equals 16 residues. Looked up from germline, CDR1 is SGHRS and CDR2 is YFSETQ. The DNA of the CDR3 is TGCGCCAGCAGCCCCCAGCGGGGGGGCGGAACAGATACGCAGTATTTT. The encoded protein is CASSPQRGGGTDTQYF.

This clonotype appeared a few times. The V gene is TRBV20-1, the J gene TRBJ1-1; a weak D match, TRBD1 (5 bases). The ends were cut back, 3 bases at V and 1 base at J, with 9 bases in the middle. Germline CDR1 reads DFQATT; CDR2 reads SNEGSKA (reference sequence). CDR3 length: 13 residues. CDR3 bases: TGCAGTGCTAGCGGGGGGACGAACACTGAAGCTTTCTTT. It encodes CSASGGTNTEAFF.

This clonotype was counted a few times. The V call is TRBV5-5, the J call TRBJ1-4; maybe TRBD1 (6 bases). Trimming cost V 4 bases and J 4 bases, with 11 bases left between them. The germline V gene has CDR1 SGHKS and CDR2 YYEKEE (reference sequence). This CDR3 region has 14 residues. The DNA of the CDR3 is TGTGCCAGCAGCCGACAGGAAAATAATGAAAAACTGTTTTTT. Translated: CASSRQENNEKLFF.

The chain links TRBV4-1 to TRBJ2-1, with no clear D. V was cut by 1 base and J by 0 bases, with 13 bases left in between. The CDR3 spans 17 residues. Germline V lookup: CDR1 MGHRA, CDR2 YSYEKL. CDR3 bases: TGCGCCAGCAGCCAAGGAAGGGCGATTAGCTCCTACAATGAGCAGTTCTTC. Residues: CASSQGRAISSYNEQFF.

This chain connects TRBV5-1 to TRBJ1-4, with TRBD1 matching 9 bases. CDR1 is SGHRS, CDR2 YFSETQ, per germline. Unmatched junction bases numbered 10, after V lost 3 bases and J lost 10 bases. The CDR3 is 15 residues long. The CDR3 reads CASSSVGQGHGKLFF. The CDR3 region has the DNA TGCGCCAGCAGCTCCGTCGGACAGGGGCACGGAAAACTGTTTTTT.

The chain combines TRBV24-1 with TRBJ2-3; TRBD1 is a possible D gene (6 bases). V lost 2 bases, J lost 0 bases, and 8 bases lay in between. Germline-derived CDR1 and CDR2 are KGHDR and SFDVKD. This CDR3 has 15 amino acids. CDR3 loop: CATSDYRDSTDTQYF. For the CDR3, the DNA is TGTGCCACCAGTGATTACAGGGATAGCACAGATACGCAGTATTTT.

This clonotype was detected only a few times. The chain combines TRBV19 with TRBJ2-1, with D unclear. The V end was cut by 8 bases, the J end by 2 bases, with 10 bases between. This CDR3 contains 13 residues. Germline CDR1 LNHDA, CDR2 SQIVND (reference sequence). The CDR3: CASQFSPYNEQFF. In DNA form, the CDR3 reads TGTGCCAGTCAATTTTCCCCCTACAATGAGCAGTTCTTC.

The V and J genes are TRBV4-2 and TRBJ2-7, with 10 positions matching TRBD2. Losses at the gene ends were 4 bases for V and 0 bases for J; bases not matched to a gene: 6. Germline-derived CDR1 and CDR2 are LGHNA and YNFKEQ. CDR3 size: 16 residues. CDR3 DNA: TGTGCCAGCAGCCTGATAGCGGGGGGAAGCTCCTACGAGCAGTACTTC. It is translated as CASSLIAGGSSYEQYF.

CDR3 protein: CASSLGVDRFQETQYF. The CDR3 region has the DNA TGTGCCAGCAGCTTAGGGGTCGACAGGTTCCAAGAGACCCAGTACTTC. The chain employs TRBV7-3 and TRBJ2-5; possibly TRBD1 for D (6 bases). The V and J ends lost 2 bases and 1 base respectively, with 14 bases between them. There are 16 residues in the CDR3. The germline V gene has CDR1 SGHTA and CDR2 FQGTGA.

The V gene is TRBV12-3 or TRBV12-4, the J gene TRBJ2-3; D is uncertain. With 3 bases removed from V and 9 bases from J, the gap between germline ends came to 10 bases. There are 12 residues in the CDR3. Here the CDR3 reads CASSFGRVTQYF. CDR3 bases: TGTGCCAGCAGTTTCGGCCGGGTGACGCAGTATTTT.

This clonotype was observed a handful of times. V gene TRBV10-2 combines with J gene TRBJ2-7; D is undetermined. Between the trimmed V and J ends, which lost 4 bases and 7 bases, there was a span of 8 bases. Germline CDR1 is WSHSY and CDR2 is SAAADI. The length of the CDR3 is 11 residues. The CDR3 is CASSAWWEQYF. The CDR3 bases are TGCGCCAGCAGTGCCTGGTGGGAGCAGTACTTC.

The V and J genes are TRBV7-3 and TRBJ2-5; 11 nucleotides align to TRBD2. Germline V lookup: CDR1 SGHTA, CDR2 FQGTGA. J gave up 9 bases and V 5 bases, and 11 bases lay outside the gene matches. This CDR3 is built from 15 residues. Here the CDR3 reads CASSRGLAGFTSQYF. The DNA for the CDR3 is TGTGCCAGCAGCCGAGGACTAGCGGGCTTCACCTCCCAGTACTTC.

There are a few counts of this clonotype. This sequence joins TRBV10-3 and TRBJ2-3; 13 bases agree with TRBD2. With V trimmed by 6 bases and J by 5 bases, 5 bases remained unmatched. CDR1 is ENHRY, CDR2 SYGVKD, per germline. The CDR3 contains 15 residues. In DNA, the CDR3 is TGTGCCATCAGCGGACTAGCGGGGGCGGTAGATACGCAGTATTTT. Translation gives CAISGLAGAVDTQYF.

The V and J genes are TRBV24-1 and TRBJ2-3; a weak D match, TRBD2 (6 bases). The ends were cut back, 6 bases at V and 1 base at J, with 10 bases in the middle. CDR1 is KGHDR, CDR2 SFDVKD, per germline. CDR3 length: 14 residues. The CDR3 here is CATSCGEGTDTQYF. The CDR3 DNA reads as TGTGCCACCAGTTGCGGGGAGGGCACAGATACGCAGTATTTT.

The table lists this clonotype with a few counts. The chain has TRBV20-1 and TRBJ2-5; TRBD2 matches at 11 bases. There are 15 residues in the CDR3. Trimming at V came to 7 bases and at J to 4 bases, leaving 11 bases not matched to a gene. Germline CDR1 and CDR2: DFQATT and SNEGSKA (reference sequence). CDR3 sequence: CSVLVAGGRRETQYF. CDR3 bases: TGCAGTGTCCTCGTAGCGGGGGGGCGTCGAGAGACCCAGTACTTC.

This clonotype was seen a few times. The chain joins TRBV5-1 to TRBJ1-4; D unclear. Per the germline V gene, CDR1 is SGHRS and CDR2 is YFSETQ. This CDR3 region has 15 residues. The V gene lost 0 bases and the J gene lost 8 bases, with 14 bases spanning the gap. CDR3 nucleotides: TGCGCCAGCAGCTTGGGAGGCGAGGATCGAGAAAAACTGTTTTTT. It translates to CASSLGGEDREKLFF.

Ten or more counts support this clonotype. CDR3 sequence: CASSPDRRVTEAFF. CDR3 DNA sequence: TGTGCCAGCAGCCCAGACAGACGGGTCACTGAAGCTTTCTTT. This rearrangement joins TRBV5-6 to TRBJ1-1; possible D gene TRBD1, 5 bases. Trimming shortened V by 4 bases and J by 4 bases, and 14 bases separated the two germline ends. This CDR3 has 14 residues. Germline values: CDR1 SGHDT, CDR2 YYEEEE.

The chain couples TRBV5-1 to TRBJ2-1; maybe TRBD1 (7 bases). Between the trimmed V and J ends, which lost 4 bases and 3 bases, there was a span of 14 bases. This CDR3 has 15 amino acids. Germline V gene lookup returns CDR1 SGHRS and CDR2 YFSETQ. The CDR3 DNA is TGCGCCAGCAGCACGCAGGGGGGATACTACAATGAGCAGTTCTTC. Protein product: CASSTQGGYYNEQFF.

V and J are TRBV3-1 and TRBJ2-6, with D perhaps assigned TRBD1 or TRBD2 (5 bases each). This CDR3 region has 16 residues. Germline values: CDR1 LGHDT, CDR2 YNNKEL (reference sequence). V lost 4 bases, J lost 2 bases, and 12 bases lay in between. CDR3 sequence (DNA): TGTGCCAGCAGCCGTTTTATGGGGGCTGGGGCCAACGTCCTGACTTTC. This translates into CASSRFMGAGANVLTF. The full variable domain, completed using reference TRBV3-1 and TRBJ2-6, is DTAVSQTPKYLVTQMGNDKSIKCEQNLGHDTMYWYKQDSKKFLKIMFSYNNKELIINETVPNRFSPKSPDKAHLNLHINSLELGDSAVYFCASSRFMGAGANVLTFGAGSRLTVL.

This clonotype was counted many times. The chain combines TRBV7-8 with TRBJ2-1; D possibly uses TRBD1 or TRBD2 (5 bases each). The CDR3 has 15 amino acids. Germline V gives CDR1 SGHVS, CDR2 FQNEAQ. Trimming shortened V by 5 bases and J by 3 bases, and 14 bases separated the two germline ends. CDR3 in amino acids: CASSTRWGFYNEQFF. CDR3 nucleotide sequence: TGTGCCAGCAGCACCCGCTGGGGGTTCTACAATGAGCAGTTCTTC. The full variable domain, rest sourced from reference TRBV7-8 and TRBJ2-1, is GAGVSQSPRYKVAKRGQDVALRCDPISGHVSLFWYQQALGQGPEFLTYFQNEAQLDKSGLPSDRFFAERPEGSVSTLKIQRTQQEDSAVYLCASSTRWGFYNEQFFGPGTRLTVL.

This clonotype appeared a few times. V and J are TRBV6-6 and TRBJ1-6; D not certain. The CDR3 runs 13 residues. V was pared by 5 bases and J by 4 bases, with 6 bases between. The germline gives CDR1 MNHNY, CDR2 SVGAGI (reference sequence). This CDR3 reads CASSRTYNSPLHF. The CDR3 nucleotides are TGTGCCAGCAGTCGGACTTATAATTCACCCCTCCACTTT.